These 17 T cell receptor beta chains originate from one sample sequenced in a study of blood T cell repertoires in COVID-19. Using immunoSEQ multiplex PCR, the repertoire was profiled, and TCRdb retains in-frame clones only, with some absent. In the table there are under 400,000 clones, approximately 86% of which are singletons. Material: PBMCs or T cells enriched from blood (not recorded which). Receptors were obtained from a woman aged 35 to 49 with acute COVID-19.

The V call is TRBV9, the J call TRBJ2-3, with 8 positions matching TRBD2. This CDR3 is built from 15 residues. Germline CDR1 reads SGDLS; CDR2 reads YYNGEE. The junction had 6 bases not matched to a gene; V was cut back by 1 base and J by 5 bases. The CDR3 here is CASSVTGGPGDTQYF. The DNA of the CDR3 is TGTGCCAGCAGCGTAACGGGAGGGCCGGGAGATACGCAGTATTTT.

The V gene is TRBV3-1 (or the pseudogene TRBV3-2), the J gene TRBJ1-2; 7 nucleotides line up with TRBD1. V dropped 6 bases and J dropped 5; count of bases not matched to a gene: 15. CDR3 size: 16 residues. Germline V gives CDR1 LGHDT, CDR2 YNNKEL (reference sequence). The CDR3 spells CASSTRMLQGRYGYTF. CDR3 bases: TGTGCCAGCAGTACGCGAATGTTACAGGGGAGGTATGGCTACACCTTC.

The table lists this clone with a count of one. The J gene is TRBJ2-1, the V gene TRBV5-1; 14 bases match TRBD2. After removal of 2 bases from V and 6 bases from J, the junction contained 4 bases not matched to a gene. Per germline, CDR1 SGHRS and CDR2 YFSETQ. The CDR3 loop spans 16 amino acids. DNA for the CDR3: TGCGCCAGCAGCTTTGGGACTAGCGGGAGTCCCAATGAGCAGTTCTTC. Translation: CASSFGTSGSPNEQFF.

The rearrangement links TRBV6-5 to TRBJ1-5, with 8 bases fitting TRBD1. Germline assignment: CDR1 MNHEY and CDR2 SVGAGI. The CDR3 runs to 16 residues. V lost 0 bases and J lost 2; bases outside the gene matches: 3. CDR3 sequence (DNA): TGTGCCAGCAGTTACTCGGCGACAGGGGGCAATCAGCCCCAGCATTTT. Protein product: CASSYSATGGNQPQHF.

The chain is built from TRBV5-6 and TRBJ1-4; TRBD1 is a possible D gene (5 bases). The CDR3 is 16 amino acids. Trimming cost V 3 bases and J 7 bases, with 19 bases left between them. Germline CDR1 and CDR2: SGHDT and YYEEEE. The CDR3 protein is CASSSKGLSIIEKLFF. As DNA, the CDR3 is TGTGCCAGCAGCTCAAAGGGGCTGAGCATTATTGAAAAACTGTTTTTT.

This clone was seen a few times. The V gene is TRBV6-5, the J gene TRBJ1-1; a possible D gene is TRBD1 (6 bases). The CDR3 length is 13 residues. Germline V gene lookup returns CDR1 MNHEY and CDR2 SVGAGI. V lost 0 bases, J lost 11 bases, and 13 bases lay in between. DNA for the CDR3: TGTGCCAGCAGTTACTCCCCTGACAGGACGGCTTTCTTT. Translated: CASSYSPDRTAFF.

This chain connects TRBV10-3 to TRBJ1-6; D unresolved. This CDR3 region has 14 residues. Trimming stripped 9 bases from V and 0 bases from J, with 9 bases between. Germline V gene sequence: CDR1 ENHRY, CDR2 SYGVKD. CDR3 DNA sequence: TGTGCCATAGCAGAGGTCTCCTATAATTCACCCCTCCACTTT. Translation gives CAIAEVSYNSPLHF.

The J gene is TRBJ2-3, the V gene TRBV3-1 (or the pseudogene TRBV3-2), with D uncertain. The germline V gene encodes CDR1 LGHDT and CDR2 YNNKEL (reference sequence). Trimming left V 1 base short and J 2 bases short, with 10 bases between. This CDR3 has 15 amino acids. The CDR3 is CASSQGRTSTDTQYF. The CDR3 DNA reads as TGTGCCAGCAGCCAAGGCAGAACGTCCACAGATACGCAGTATTTT.

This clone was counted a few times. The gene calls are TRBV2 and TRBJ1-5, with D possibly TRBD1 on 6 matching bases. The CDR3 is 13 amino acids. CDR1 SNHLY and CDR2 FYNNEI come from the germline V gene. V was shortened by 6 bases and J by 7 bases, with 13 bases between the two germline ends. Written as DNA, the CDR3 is TGTGCCAGCAGCGAGACAGGAACCCAGCCCCAGCATTTT. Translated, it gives CASSETGTQPQHF.

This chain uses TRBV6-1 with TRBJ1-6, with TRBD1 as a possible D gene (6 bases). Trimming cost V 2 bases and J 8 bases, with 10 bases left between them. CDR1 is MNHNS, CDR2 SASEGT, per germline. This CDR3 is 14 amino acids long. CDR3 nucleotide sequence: TGTGCCAGCAGTGAATTTAACAGGGATTCACCCCTCCACTTT. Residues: CASSEFNRDSPLHF.

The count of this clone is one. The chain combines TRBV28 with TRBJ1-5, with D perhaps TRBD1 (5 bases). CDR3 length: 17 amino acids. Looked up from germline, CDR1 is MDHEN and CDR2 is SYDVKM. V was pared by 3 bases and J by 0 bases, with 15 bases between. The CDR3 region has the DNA TGTGCCAGCAGTTTCGGCGGCCAGGGATATAGCAATCAGCCCCAGCATTTT. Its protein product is CASSFGGQGYSNQPQHF. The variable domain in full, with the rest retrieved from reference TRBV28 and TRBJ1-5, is DVKVTQSSRYLVKRTGEKVFLECVQDMDHENMFWYRQDPGLGLRLIYFSYDVKMKEKGDIPEGYSVSREKKERFSLILESASTNQTSMYLCASSFGGQGYSNQPQHFGDGTRLSIL.

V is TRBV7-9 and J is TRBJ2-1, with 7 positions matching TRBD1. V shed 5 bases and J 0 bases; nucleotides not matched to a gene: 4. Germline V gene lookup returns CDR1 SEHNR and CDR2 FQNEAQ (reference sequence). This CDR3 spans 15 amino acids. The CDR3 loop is CASSLTGLSYNEQFF. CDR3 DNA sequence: TGTGCCAGCAGCCTGACAGGGCTCTCCTACAATGAGCAGTTCTTC.

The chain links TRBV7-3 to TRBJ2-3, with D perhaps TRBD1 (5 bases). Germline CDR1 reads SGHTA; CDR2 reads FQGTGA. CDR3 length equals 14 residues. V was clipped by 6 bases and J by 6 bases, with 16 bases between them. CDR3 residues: CASSRTSLGDTQYF. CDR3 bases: TGTGCCAGCAGTAGGACATCCTTAGGGGATACGCAGTATTTT.

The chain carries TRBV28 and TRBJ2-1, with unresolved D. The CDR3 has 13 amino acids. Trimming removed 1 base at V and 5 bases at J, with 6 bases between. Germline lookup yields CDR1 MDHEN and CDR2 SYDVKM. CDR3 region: CASSLSINNEQFF. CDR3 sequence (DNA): TGTGCCAGCAGTTTATCTATCAACAATGAGCAGTTCTTC. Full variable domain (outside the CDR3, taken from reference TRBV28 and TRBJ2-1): DVKVTQSSRYLVKRTGEKVFLECVQDMDHENMFWYRQDPGLGLRLIYFSYDVKMKEKGDIPEGYSVSREKKERFSLILESASTNQTSMYLCASSLSINNEQFFGPGTRLTVL.

CDR3 protein: CASSQVLAGANVLTF. The CDR3 nucleotides read TGTGCCAGCAGCCAAGTACTAGCGGGGGCCAACGTCCTGACTTTC. The rearrangement joins TRBV3-1 (or the pseudogene TRBV3-2) to TRBJ2-6; the match to TRBD2 covers 7 bases. There are 15 residues in the CDR3. The junction had 1 base not matched to a gene; V was cut back by 1 base and J by 4 bases. Germline CDR1 reads LGHDT; CDR2 reads YNNKEL (reference sequence).

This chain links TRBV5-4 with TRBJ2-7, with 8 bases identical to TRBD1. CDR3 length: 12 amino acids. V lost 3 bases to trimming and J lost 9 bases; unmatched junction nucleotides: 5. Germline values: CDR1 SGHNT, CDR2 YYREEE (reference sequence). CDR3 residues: CASSYPGGGQYF. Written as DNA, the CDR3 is TGTGCCAGCAGCTATCCAGGGGGCGGGCAGTACTTC.

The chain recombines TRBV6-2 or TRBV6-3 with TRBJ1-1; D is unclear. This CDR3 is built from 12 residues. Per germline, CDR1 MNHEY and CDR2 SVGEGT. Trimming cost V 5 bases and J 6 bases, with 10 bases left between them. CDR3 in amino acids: CASSLGSPEAFF. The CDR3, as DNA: TGTGCCAGCAGTCTGGGGAGCCCTGAAGCTTTCTTT.